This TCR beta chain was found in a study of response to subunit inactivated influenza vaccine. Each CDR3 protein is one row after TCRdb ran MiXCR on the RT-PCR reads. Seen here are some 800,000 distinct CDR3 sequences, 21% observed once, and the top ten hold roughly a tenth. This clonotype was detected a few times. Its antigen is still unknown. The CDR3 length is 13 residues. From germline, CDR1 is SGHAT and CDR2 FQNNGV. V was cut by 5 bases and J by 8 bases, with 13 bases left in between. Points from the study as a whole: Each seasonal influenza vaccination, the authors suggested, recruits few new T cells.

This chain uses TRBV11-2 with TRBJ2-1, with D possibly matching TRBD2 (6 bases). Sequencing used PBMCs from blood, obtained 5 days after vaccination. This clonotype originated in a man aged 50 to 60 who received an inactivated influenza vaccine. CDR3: CASSGRLVDEQFF. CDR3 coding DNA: TGTGCCAGCAGCGGAAGACTAGTAGATGAGCAGTTCTTC.